This is a list of T cell receptor beta chains from one sample in a study of blood T cells in healthy people across ages. TCRdb reanalysed the 5' RACE reads using MiXCR and keeps one entry per CDR3 protein. The sample holds 1 million to 1.2 million distinct CDR3 sequences, approximately 38% seen once. Input material: blood. The receptors shown here come from a man between 18 and 35 years old in good health. Each CDR3 is given with its conserved first and last residue. Each record gives: V gene, J gene, CDR3 protein.

TRBV6-5	TRBJ1-1	CASSTGQFPTEAFF
TRBV2	TRBJ2-5	CASSALEGHLETQYF
TRBV5-6	TRBJ1-4	CASSLNPLPREKLFF
TRBV20-1	TRBJ1-2	CSARDLGATNYGYTF
TRBV20-1	TRBJ1-2	CSARAREEFDYGYTF
TRBV20-1	TRBJ2-1	CSATDRVRDEQFF
TRBV27	TRBJ1-1	CASTTTGKNTEAFF
TRBV7-2	TRBJ2-3	CASSWGRGSTDTQYF
TRBV6-5	TRBJ1-5	CASSYSQAADLSNQPQHF
TRBV28	TRBJ2-7	CASRLFDGSEQYF
TRBV27	TRBJ2-2	CASSFETSGRNAGELFF
TRBV7-9	.	CASSQLRETQYF
TRBV14	TRBJ2-7	CASSLVGRGKGHEQYF
TRBV12-3/TRBV12-4	TRBJ2-2	CALELDTGELFF
TRBV11-2	TRBJ2-1	CASSRRGLGNEQFF